This TCR beta chain was found in a study of early T cells in non-severe SARS-CoV-2 infection. Study-wide context: Alpha and beta chains were unpaired, from unsorted whole-blood bulk RNA.

This clonotype was seen ten or more times. CDR3 length equals 16 residues. The V gene's germline CDR1 is SGHTA and CDR2 FQGNSA. The ends were cut back, 5 bases at V and 1 base at J, with 15 bases in the middle. Molecules of cDNA were individually given unique molecular identifiers that were attached to them. TCRdb ran MiXCR on the 5' RACE reads and lists one entry per CDR3 protein. The profile covers around 33,000 distinct CDR3 sequences, with around 7% appearing a single time and 4% to 4.5% taken by the ten largest. The sequenced material came from whole blood. The source is an adult who was a healthcare worker with PCR-confirmed SARS-CoV-2 infection or an uninfected control (not recorded which). The chain links TRBV7-2 to TRBJ2-1, with D maybe TRBD1 (7 bases). CDR3 region: CASSPWAGGSYNEQFF. The CDR3 DNA reads TGTGCCAGCAGCCCCTGGGCAGGGGGGTCCTACAATGAGCAGTTCTTC.